The 20 T cell receptor beta chains in this list originate from one sample, sequenced in a study of T cell responses to AZD1222 COVID-19 vaccine. Method: immunoSEQ multiplex PCR; TCRdb's copy keeps in-frame clones and lacks some. The sample includes 120,000 to 150,000 clones, over 80% of them seen just once. Here the sequenced sample was peripheral blood, taken on day 0 of MenACWY control vaccination. The receptors stem from an adult in good health.

The chain carries TRBV12-3 or TRBV12-4 and TRBJ1-1; D is unresolved. V lost 4 bases and J 4 bases, leaving 7 bases between the germline ends. The CDR3 is 12 residues long. CDR3 protein: CASSWVSTEAFF. The CDR3 DNA follows: TGTGCCAGCAGTTGGGTGAGCACTGAAGCTTTCTTT.

V usage is TRBV19 and J usage is TRBJ2-5; D could derive from TRBD1 or TRBD2 (6 bases each). V was shortened by 3 bases and J by 5 bases, with 13 bases between the two germline ends. The CDR3 sequence is 14 residues long. Germline loops: CDR1 LNHDA, CDR2 SQIVND (reference sequence). The CDR3 DNA sequence: TGTGCCAGTAGTATGTGGGGGGCGGAGGAGACCCAGTACTTC. Amino acid sequence: CASSMWGAEETQYF.

As DNA, the CDR3 is TGTGCCAGCTCCCTACGGGGTTTTGGAGAGACCCAGTACTTC. Residues: CASSLRGFGETQYF. The V call is TRBV2, the J call TRBJ2-5, with D possibly matching TRBD2 (5 bases). The CDR3 sequence is 14 residues long. V dropped 8 bases and J dropped 4 bases, with 17 bases sitting between them. The germline gives CDR1 SNHLY, CDR2 FYNNEI.

The rearrangement links TRBV5-1 to TRBJ1-4; D might be TRBD1 (5 bases). The V end was cut by 0 bases, the J end by 6 bases, with 15 bases between. This CDR3 has 16 amino acids. CDR1 is SGHRS and CDR2 is YFSETQ in the germline V gene. This chain's CDR3 is CASSLAGRDEYEKLFF. The CDR3 DNA is TGCGCCAGCAGCTTGGCGGGCAGGGATGAGTATGAAAAACTGTTTTTT.

The chain has TRBV9 and TRBJ1-6; no definite D call. This CDR3 spans 13 amino acids. Germline V CDR1 and CDR2: SGDLS, YYNGEE. Trimming took off 5 bases at V and 10 bases at J, with 13 bases between the two ends. The CDR3 nucleotides are TGTGCCAGCAGTCCCGGGGTGATCTCACCCCTCCACTTT. Protein product: CASSPGVISPLHF.

The V gene is TRBV10-3, the J gene TRBJ2-1; D remains unclear. V dropped 10 bases and J dropped 0 bases, with 13 bases sitting between them. The germline V gene encodes CDR1 ENHRY and CDR2 SYGVKD. The CDR3 has 14 amino acids. CDR3 DNA sequence: TGTGCCACCGGATTAGGAAGCTCCTACAATGAGCAGTTCTTC. Its translation is CATGLGSSYNEQFF.

The chain recombines TRBV3-1 (or the pseudogene TRBV3-2) with TRBJ1-6; D unclear. This CDR3 has 12 residues. The V end lost 1 base, the J end lost 9 bases, and 4 bases lay between the germline ends. Germline CDR1 is LGHDT and CDR2 is YNNKEL (reference sequence). The CDR3 here is CASSQARSPLHF. As DNA, the CDR3 is TGTGCCAGCAGCCAAGCACGTTCACCCCTCCACTTT.

V usage is TRBV4-1 and J usage is TRBJ2-3; 11 bases align to TRBD2. V was clipped by 0 bases and J by 1 base; unmatched bases: 12. This CDR3 spans 20 amino acids. Germline CDR1 is MGHRA and CDR2 is YSYEKL. The CDR3 sequence: CASSQDMRLAGGWGTDTQYF. The CDR3 bases are TGCGCCAGCAGCCAAGATATGAGGCTAGCGGGGGGATGGGGCACAGATACGCAGTATTTT.

This rearrangement joins TRBV6-7 to TRBJ1-4; a weak D match, TRBD1 (5 bases). TRBV6-7 is known as an ORF, though its function is uncertain. V lost 7 bases and J 8 bases, leaving 26 bases between the germline ends. The CDR3 spans 17 residues. CDR3 nucleotides: TGTGCCAGCAACAAACGGACAAGGAGGGCATTCAAGGAAAAACTGTTTTTT. Translated, it gives CASNKRTRRAFKEKLFF.

The chain is built from TRBV9 and TRBJ2-1, with D perhaps matching TRBD2 (6 bases). CDR3 length: 16 residues. The V end lost 2 bases, the J end lost 0 bases, and 12 bases lay between the germline ends. Germline V CDR1 and CDR2: SGDLS, YYNGEE. CDR3 DNA sequence: TGTGCCAGCAGCGTTGGGGGAGGAGGCTCCTACAATGAGCAGTTCTTC. It specifies CASSVGGGGSYNEQFF.

The chain joins TRBV18 to TRBJ1-4, with 8 nucleotides matching TRBD1. CDR3 length: 15 residues. Losses at the gene ends were 5 bases for V and 4 bases for J; bases not matched to a gene: 6. Germline V CDR1 and CDR2: KGHSH, LQKENI. Written as DNA, the CDR3 is TGTGCCAGCTCAACCGACAGGGGCTTTAATGAAAAACTGTTTTTT. It translates to CASSTDRGFNEKLFF. Full variable domain (outside the CDR3, taken from reference TRBV18 and TRBJ1-4): NAGVMQNPRHLVRRRGQEARLRCSPMKGHSHVYWYRQLPEEGLKFMVYLQKENIIDESGMPKERFSAEFPKEGPSILRIQQVVRGDSAAYFCASSTDRGFNEKLFFGSGTQLSVL.

The chain recombines TRBV2 with TRBJ1-3; D perhaps matches TRBD1 (6 bases). The CDR3 runs to 14 residues. V dropped 6 bases and J dropped 3 bases, with 12 bases sitting between them. Per the germline V gene, CDR1 is SNHLY and CDR2 is FYNNEI. The CDR3 loop is CASSGQKIGNTIYF. The CDR3 nucleotides are TGTGCCAGCAGCGGACAGAAAATTGGAAACACCATATATTTT.

This clone came up once. The chain links TRBV29-1 to TRBJ2-7, with D perhaps assigned TRBD1 or TRBD2 (5 bases each). V gave up 7 bases and J gave up 6 bases, with 19 bases separating them. The germline V gene encodes CDR1 SQVTM and CDR2 ANQGSEA. The CDR3 consists of 13 residues. CDR3 in amino acids: CSAGADYSAEQYF. Written as DNA, the CDR3 is TGCAGCGCTGGGGCTGACTACTCCGCCGAGCAGTACTTC.

The rearrangement joins TRBV2 to TRBJ1-5; 7 nucleotides match TRBD1. The CDR3 runs 15 residues. Unmatched junction bases numbered 8, after V lost 6 bases and J lost 3 bases. CDR1 is SNHLY, CDR2 FYNNEI, per germline. The CDR3 spells CASRVEGTDNQPQHF. For the CDR3, the DNA is TGTGCCAGCAGAGTGGAGGGGACAGACAATCAGCCCCAGCATTTT.

The chain uses TRBV27 and TRBJ1-6, with unresolved D. Germline V gene data show CDR1 as MNHEY and CDR2 as SMNVEV (reference sequence). Trimming left V 6 bases short and J 0 bases short, with 9 bases between. The CDR3 is made up of 15 amino acids. The DNA of the CDR3 is TGTGCCAGCAGGGTTGGAGGCTCCTATAATTCACCCCTCCACTTT. This sequence encodes CASRVGGSYNSPLHF.

This rearrangement joins TRBV12-3 or TRBV12-4 to TRBJ2-5; weak D call: TRBD1 (5 bases). V lost 3 bases, J lost 7 bases, and 12 bases lay in between. This CDR3 contains 13 residues. CDR3: CASSFKGLGTQYF. In nucleotides, the CDR3 is TGTGCCAGCAGTTTCAAGGGGCTAGGGACCCAGTACTTC.

The chain joins TRBV9 to TRBJ2-7, with D tentatively TRBD1 (8 bases). The V and J ends lost 3 bases and 4 bases respectively, with 26 bases between them. Germline CDR1 is SGDLS and CDR2 is YYNGEE. The CDR3 sequence is 18 residues long. For the CDR3, the DNA is TGTGCCAGCAGCGCTGGACAGGGAGTGACTAGCAGAAATTACGAGCAGTACTTC. The encoded protein is CASSAGQGVTSRNYEQYF.

V usage is TRBV28 and J usage is TRBJ2-1, with D tentatively TRBD2 (6 bases). The V gene lost 2 bases and the J gene lost 0 bases, with 8 bases spanning the gap. CDR1 is MDHEN, CDR2 SYDVKM, per germline. The CDR3 runs 15 residues. CDR3 protein: CASSLAGRSYNEQFF. CDR3 in DNA: TGTGCCAGCAGTTTAGCGGGACGCTCCTACAATGAGCAGTTCTTC.

V usage is TRBV18 and J usage is TRBJ2-7; 9 nucleotides match TRBD1. CDR1 and CDR2 from the germline V gene are KGHSH and LQKENI. The junction had 8 bases not matched to a gene; V was cut back by 6 bases and J by 5 bases. This CDR3 comprises 14 residues. CDR3 bases: TGTGCCAGCTCCCTAGGACAGGGGAGTGACGAGCAGTACTTC. Protein: CASSLGQGSDEQYF.

The CDR3 loop is CATPGLQNYEQYF. For the CDR3, the DNA is TGTGCCACCCCGGGACTACAAAACTACGAGCAGTACTTC. V gene TRBV15 combines with J gene TRBJ2-7; 7 nucleotides align to TRBD2. The length of the CDR3 is 13 residues. The trim removed 8 bases at V and 3 bases at J, leaving 7 bases unmatched. CDR1 is LNHNV, CDR2 YYDKDF, per germline (reference sequence).